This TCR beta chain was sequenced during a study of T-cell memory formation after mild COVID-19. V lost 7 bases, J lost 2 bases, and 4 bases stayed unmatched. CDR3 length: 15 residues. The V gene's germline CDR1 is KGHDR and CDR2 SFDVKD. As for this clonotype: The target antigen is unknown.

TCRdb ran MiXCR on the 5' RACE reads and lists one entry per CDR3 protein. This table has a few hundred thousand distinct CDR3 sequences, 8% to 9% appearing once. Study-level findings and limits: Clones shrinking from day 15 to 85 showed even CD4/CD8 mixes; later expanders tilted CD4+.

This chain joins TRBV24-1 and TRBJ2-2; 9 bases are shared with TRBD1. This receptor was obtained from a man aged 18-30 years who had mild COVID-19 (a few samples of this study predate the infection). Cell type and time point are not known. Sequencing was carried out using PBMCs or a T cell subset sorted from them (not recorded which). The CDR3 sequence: CATRPGQGNTGELFF. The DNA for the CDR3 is TGTGCCACCAGACCGGGACAGGGAAACACCGGGGAGCTGTTTTTT.